Presented here are 17 T cell receptor beta chains from one specimen sequenced in a study of regulatory T cells in long-lasting Graves disease. Building of the TCR beta libraries involved iRepertoire HTBI primers and Arm-PCR of CDR3 regions. TCRdb used MiXCR to reprocess the multiplex PCR reads, holding one entry per CDR3 protein. The sample has almost 350,000 distinct CDR3 sequences; about 18% are singletons. Time point in this sample: persistent/refractory GD, antithyroid drugs over 5 years with positive TRAb. PBMCs were the source of the RNA used for TCR sequencing. The specimen was peripheral blood mononuclear cells (PBMCs), collected when the disease was refractory, from a patient treated with antithyroid drugs. The receptors here all came from a female donor with Graves disease.

This clonotype came up many times. V is TRBV28 and J is TRBJ2-7; D ambiguous. Germline CDR1 MDHEN, CDR2 SYDVKM. The CDR3 spans 12 residues. V was pared by 5 bases and J by 7 bases, with 12 bases between. CDR3 residues: CASSALLGEQYF. In nucleotides, the CDR3 is TGTGCCAGCAGTGCCCTTTTGGGGGAGCAGTACTTC.

The gene calls are TRBV10-2 and TRBJ1-1; the D gene is possibly TRBD1 (5 bases). The germline gives CDR1 WSHSY, CDR2 SAAADI. Trimming left V 5 bases short and J 4 bases short, with 17 bases between. The CDR3 has 15 amino acids. CDR3 bases: TGCGCCAGCAGTCCAGTAAGGGGAGGGGTCACTGAAGCTTTCTTT. It translates to CASSPVRGGVTEAFF.

The chain carries TRBV30 and TRBJ1-1, with 8 bases identical to TRBD1. J lost 1 base, V lost 4 bases, and 5 bases had no gene match. The CDR3 is 14 amino acids. Germline lookup yields CDR1 GTSNPN and CDR2 SVGIG (reference sequence). The CDR3 nucleotides read TGTGCCTGGAATACCGGACAGGGGAACACTGAAGCTTTCTTT. It yields the protein CAWNTGQGNTEAFF.

This clonotype was recorded at least ten times. This sequence joins TRBV28 and TRBJ2-4; TRBD2 matches at 12 bases. This CDR3 spans 18 amino acids. Germline values: CDR1 MDHEN, CDR2 SYDVKM. V lost 5 bases, J lost 0 bases, and 8 bases stayed unmatched. CDR3 amino acids: CASSGGLAGNIAKNIQYF. CDR3 nucleotide sequence: TGTGCCAGCAGTGGTGGACTAGCGGGGAATATAGCCAAAAACATTCAGTACTTC.

This clonotype was observed many times. CDR3 sequence reads: CASSLGKGSSGYTF. The CDR3 DNA reads as TGTGCCAGCAGCTTAGGAAAAGGGTCAAGTGGCTACACCTTC. This chain links TRBV7-2 with TRBJ1-2; no definite D call. The CDR3 is 14 amino acids. The germline V gene encodes CDR1 SGHTA and CDR2 FQGNSA. The V and J ends lost 1 base and 7 bases respectively, with 13 bases between them. The full variable domain, rest sourced from reference TRBV7-2 and TRBJ1-2, is GAGVSQSPSNKVTEKGKDVELRCDPISGHTALYWYRQSLGQGLEFLIYFQGNSAPDKSGLPSDRFSAERTGGSVSTLTIQRTQQEDSAVYLCASSLGKGSSGYTFGSGTRLTVV.

Many counts were recorded for this clonotype. The chain is built from TRBV2 and TRBJ2-5, with 8 bases fitting TRBD1. This CDR3 spans 15 amino acids. Germline assignment: CDR1 SNHLY and CDR2 FYNNEI. The V segment lost 4 bases and the J segment 1 base; nucleotides outside the gene matches: 5. The CDR3 DNA reads as TGTGCCAGCAGTGCGGACAGGGTAGGCCAAGAGACCCAGTACTTC. Protein: CASSADRVGQETQYF. The whole variable domain, remainder taken from reference TRBV2 and TRBJ2-5, is EPEVTQTPSHQVTQMGQEVILRCVPISNHLYFYWYRQILGQKVEFLVSFYNNEISEKSEIFDDQFSVERPDGSNFTLKIRSTKLEDSAMYFCASSADRVGQETQYFGPGTRLLVL.

As for this clonotype: A far larger clone differs by one base, so this is likely a read error. The chain joins TRBV6-4 to TRBJ1-4, with 7 bases lining up with TRBD1. Germline CDR1 reads MRHNA; CDR2 reads SNTAGT. Germline trimming cut 3 bases from V and 5 bases from J; bases unmatched to any gene: 12. The CDR3 is 17 residues long. The CDR3, as DNA: TGTGCCAGCAGTGAAGCGCCTCTTGGGACAGCGAATGAAAAACTGTTTTTT. Translated: CASSEAPLGTANEKLFF.

This clonotype showed up just a few times. This chain connects TRBV2 to TRBJ2-6; 12 bases map to TRBD2. Germline assignment: CDR1 SNHLY and CDR2 FYNNEI. The junction had 6 bases not matched to a gene; V was cut back by 6 bases and J by 3 bases. The CDR3 has 17 amino acids. CDR3 protein: CASRPTSGSGGANVLTF. CDR3 bases: TGTGCCAGCAGGCCGACTAGCGGGAGCGGTGGGGCCAACGTCCTGACTTTC.

The chain's CDR3 is CASSLLSWGGGARETQYF. The CDR3 coding sequence is TGTGCCAGCAGCTTATTATCCTGGGGAGGGGGTGCGAGAGAGACCCAGTACTTC. V is TRBV7-9 and J is TRBJ2-5; D perhaps matches TRBD2 (7 bases). CDR3 length equals 18 residues. Trimming stripped 2 bases from V and 4 bases from J, with 23 bases between. Germline values: CDR1 SEHNR, CDR2 FQNEAQ (reference sequence).

The CDR3 loop reads CASSMGQGAGEAFF. In DNA, the CDR3 is TGTGCCAGCAGTATGGGACAGGGGGCGGGTGAAGCTTTCTTT. The V call is TRBV28, the J call TRBJ1-1, with 12 nucleotides matching TRBD1. Germline loops: CDR1 MDHEN, CDR2 SYDVKM. The CDR3 contains 14 residues. The trim removed 5 bases at V and 7 bases at J, leaving 5 bases unmatched. The full variable domain, rest sourced from reference TRBV28 and TRBJ1-1, is DVKVTQSSRYLVKRTGEKVFLECVQDMDHENMFWYRQDPGLGLRLIYFSYDVKMKEKGDIPEGYSVSREKKERFSLILESASTNQTSMYLCASSMGQGAGEAFFGQGTRLTVV.

This clonotype was counted at least ten times. This chain joins TRBV12-3 or TRBV12-4 and TRBJ1-5; D unresolved. Trimming stripped 6 bases from V and 5 bases from J, with 14 bases between. This CDR3 is 14 amino acids long. In nucleotides, the CDR3 is TGTGCCAGCAGCCTGCTAGGTACGGATCAGCCCCAGCATTTT. It is translated as CASSLLGTDQPQHF.

The rearrangement uses TRBV9 and TRBJ2-5, with a tentative D call TRBD2 (6 bases). The germline gives CDR1 SGDLS, CDR2 YYNGEE. Trimming cost V 4 bases and J 2 bases, with 15 bases left between them. The CDR3 totals 15 residues. CDR3 amino acids: CASSPRGGSQETQYF. CDR3 sequence (DNA): TGTGCCAGCAGCCCTCGTGGGGGGTCACAAGAGACCCAGTACTTC.

This clonotype was observed many times. The J gene is TRBJ2-5, the V gene TRBV25-1; D gene unclear. Germline values: CDR1 MGHDK, CDR2 SYGVNS. The germline V and J ends were trimmed by 3 bases and 1 base, with 12 bases remaining between them. This CDR3 spans 15 amino acids. The CDR3 DNA sequence: TGTGCCAGCAGTGACTTCCGGTATTCCCAAGAGACCCAGTACTTC. It encodes CASSDFRYSQETQYF.

This clonotype came up a few times. CDR3 residues: CASSLFPGPQETQYF. Here the CDR3 DNA reads TGTGCCAGCAGCTTATTCCCAGGGCCTCAAGAGACCCAGTACTTC. This chain connects TRBV7-3 to TRBJ2-5, with D perhaps matching TRBD1 (5 bases). V was clipped by 2 bases and J by 2 bases, with 12 bases between them. The CDR3 has 15 residues. Looked up from germline, CDR1 is SGHTA and CDR2 is FQGTGA.

Worth noting for this clonotype: A read error is the likely source, as a far larger clone sits one nucleotide away. This chain joins TRBV5-5 and TRBJ1-1; D not certain. The CDR3 sequence is 15 residues long. Germline assignment: CDR1 SGHKS and CDR2 YYEKEE (reference sequence). Between the trimmed V and J ends, which lost 3 bases and 1 base, there was a span of 13 bases. The CDR3 DNA reads as TGTGCCAGCAGCTCCTCCGGATCGCGGAACACTGAAGCTTTCTTT. It specifies CASSSSGSRNTEAFF. Together with reference TRBV5-5 and TRBJ1-1, the CDR3 gives the full variable domain: DAGVTQSPTHLIKTRGQQVTLRCSPISGHKSVSWYQQVLGQGPQFIFQYYEKEERGRGNFPDRFSARQFPNYSSELNVNALLLGDSALYLCASSSSGSRNTEAFFGQGTRLTVV.

Many counts were recorded for this clonotype. The V gene is TRBV11-2, the J gene TRBJ2-7; perhaps D is TRBD1 or TRBD2 (5 bases each). Germline V gene lookup returns CDR1 SGHAT and CDR2 FQNNGV. The ends were cut back, 2 bases at V and 7 bases at J, with 15 bases in the middle. This CDR3 has 14 residues. The CDR3 region is CASSLLNSGQEQYF. DNA for the CDR3: TGTGCCAGCAGCTTATTGAATTCGGGGCAAGAGCAGTACTTC.

This clonotype was recorded many times. The genes are TRBV18 and TRBJ1-1, with a weak D call TRBD1 (5 bases). Germline V gene data show CDR1 as KGHSH and CDR2 as LQKENI. This CDR3 spans 14 amino acids. Trimming removed 6 bases at V and 6 bases at J, with 17 bases between. CDR3 nucleotide sequence: TGTGCCAGCTCCTTGGACCCGGCGGGGGCTGAAGCTTTCTTT. This translates into CASSLDPAGAEAFF.